The 5 T cell receptor beta chains in this list originate from one sample, sequenced in a study of identical twins. One entry per CDR3 protein results from TCRdb running MiXCR on the 5' RACE reads. The data hold about 480,000 distinct CDR3 sequences, with 13% to 15% observed a single time. These same data were also listed under a study on yellow fever vaccine responses in identical twins.

The material sequenced was CD4+ T cells sorted from blood. Source of these receptors: a woman in her late teens or twenties in good health.

Here the CDR3 DNA reads TGCGCCAGCAGCCAACCATTCGCGGGAGGACTAATTAGCACAGATACGCAGTATTTT. It yields the protein CASSQPFAGGLISTDTQYF. The gene calls are TRBV4-1 and TRBJ2-3, with TRBD2 matching 8 bases. Losses at the gene ends were 2 bases for V and 0 bases for J; bases not matched to a gene: 13. Germline V lookup: CDR1 MGHRA, CDR2 YSYEKL. The CDR3 is made up of 19 amino acids.

The chain couples TRBV6-1 to TRBJ1-5, with 7 bases lining up with TRBD1. The trim removed 1 base at V and 7 bases at J, leaving 7 bases unmatched. Germline V gene sequence: CDR1 MNHNS, CDR2 SASEGT. This CDR3 spans 15 amino acids. CDR3 amino acids: CASSEGRGLRQPQHF. Here the CDR3 DNA reads TGTGCCAGCAGTGAAGGGAGGGGGCTCAGGCAGCCCCAGCATTTT.

This clonotype showed up many times. This sequence joins TRBV5-1 and TRBJ1-4; D is unclear. The V gene's germline CDR1 is SGHRS and CDR2 YFSETQ. The CDR3 sequence is 16 residues long. V gave up 2 bases and J gave up 8 bases, with 19 bases separating them. The CDR3 sequence is CASSLIPTGVGEKLFF. The CDR3 nucleotides are TGCGCCAGCAGCTTAATTCCAACCGGGGTGGGGGAAAAACTGTTTTTT.

This clonotype came up a few times. This chain links TRBV20-1 with TRBJ2-7, with 9 bases lining up with TRBD2. CDR3 length: 14 residues. CDR1 is DFQATT and CDR2 is SNEGSKA in the germline V gene (reference sequence). The CDR3 nucleotides read TGCAGCCCCAGGGTTAGCGGGAGTAACTACGAGCAGTACTTC. It yields the protein CSPRVSGSNYEQYF.

In its sample, this clonotype was seen many times. The chain employs TRBV27 and TRBJ2-1; perhaps TRBD1 as D (5 bases). CDR3 length: 15 amino acids. Trimming left V 5 bases short and J 2 bases short, with 13 bases between. Germline lookup yields CDR1 MNHEY and CDR2 SMNVEV (reference sequence). DNA of the CDR3: TGTGCCAGCAGTCAAGGGGCAGCCACCTACAATGAGCAGTTCTTC. It yields the protein CASSQGAATYNEQFF.